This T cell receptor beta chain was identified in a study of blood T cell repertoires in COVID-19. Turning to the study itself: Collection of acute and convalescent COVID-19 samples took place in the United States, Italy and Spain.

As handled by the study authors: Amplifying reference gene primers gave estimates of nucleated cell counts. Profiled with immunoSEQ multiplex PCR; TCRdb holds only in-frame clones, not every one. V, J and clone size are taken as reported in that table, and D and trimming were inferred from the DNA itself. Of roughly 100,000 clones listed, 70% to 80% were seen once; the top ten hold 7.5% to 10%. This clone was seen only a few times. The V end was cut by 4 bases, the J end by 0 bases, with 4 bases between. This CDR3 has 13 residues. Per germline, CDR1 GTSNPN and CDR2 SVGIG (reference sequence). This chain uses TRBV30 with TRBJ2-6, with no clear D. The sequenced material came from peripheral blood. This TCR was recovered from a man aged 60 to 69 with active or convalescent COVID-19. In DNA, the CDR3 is TGTGCCTGGACTAGCTCTGGGGCCAACGTCCTGACTTTC. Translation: CAWTSSGANVLTF.